The rows below give T cell receptor beta chains drawn from one sample of a study of cytomegalovirus exposure and HLA in healthy donors. Clones were read by immunoSEQ multiplex PCR, and TCRdb kept only the in-frame ones, dropping some. The sample has under 200,000 clones. The sequenced sample was PBMCs. All receptors come from a young man in good health and CMV-seronegative. Both conserved end residues are trimmed from each CDR3.

v_call,cdr3_aa
TRBV18,ASSPDRDYGYT
TRBV10-1,ASANGASGHRTDTQY
TRBV6-5,ASKPSGSYEQY
TRBV5-1,ASRGDSSGNTIY
TRBV29-1,SVKGLAGVPGELF
TRBV30,AWSVSLFEAF
TRBV4-1,ASSQDPAGAIYNEQF
TRBV28,ASRTGQGYYGYT
TRBV29-1,SVARRQAYEQY
TRBV2,ASSEARASGYT
TRBV7-6,ASSLGAGGSTEAF
TRBV27,ASSFSGQGDSNQPQH
TRBV19,AVLLREGTDTQY
TRBV11-2,ASSFGTGGADEKLF
TRBV4-1,ASSRSGRGVTDTQY
TRBV6-1,ASSGQPYGYT
TRBV27,ASSATGGVGGNQPQH
TRBV2,ASSSRGQQETQY
TRBV30,AWSADRGLYEQY
TRBV2,ASAPSRYSNQPQH
TRBV6-1,ASSVQTGGKNDRYGYT
TRBV27,ASGQPQGVPYEQY
TRBV28,ASSGGGQGKDTQY
TRBV20-1,SARDQYEQY